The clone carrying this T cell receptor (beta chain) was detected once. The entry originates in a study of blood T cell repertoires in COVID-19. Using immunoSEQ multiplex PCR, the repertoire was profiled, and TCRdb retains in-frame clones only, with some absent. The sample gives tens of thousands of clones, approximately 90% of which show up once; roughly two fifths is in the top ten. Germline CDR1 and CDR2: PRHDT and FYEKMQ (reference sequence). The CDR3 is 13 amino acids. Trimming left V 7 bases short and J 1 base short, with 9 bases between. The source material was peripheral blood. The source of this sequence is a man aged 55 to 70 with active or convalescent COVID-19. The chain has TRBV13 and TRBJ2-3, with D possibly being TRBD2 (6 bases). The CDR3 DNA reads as TGTGCCAGCACTTTAGCGGGCACAGATACGCAGTATTTT. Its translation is CASTLAGTDTQYF.